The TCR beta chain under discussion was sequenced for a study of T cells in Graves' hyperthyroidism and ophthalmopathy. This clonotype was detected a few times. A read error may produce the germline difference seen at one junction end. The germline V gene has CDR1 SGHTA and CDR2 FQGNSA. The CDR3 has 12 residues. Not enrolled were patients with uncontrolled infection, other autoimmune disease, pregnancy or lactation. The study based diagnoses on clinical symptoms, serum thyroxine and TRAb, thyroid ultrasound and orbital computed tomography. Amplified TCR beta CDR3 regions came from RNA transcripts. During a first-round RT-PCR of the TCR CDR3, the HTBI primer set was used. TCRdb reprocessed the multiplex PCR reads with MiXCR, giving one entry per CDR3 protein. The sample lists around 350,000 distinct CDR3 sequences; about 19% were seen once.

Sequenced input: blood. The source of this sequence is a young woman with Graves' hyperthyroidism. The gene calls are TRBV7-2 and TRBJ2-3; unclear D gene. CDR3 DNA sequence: TGTGCCAGCAGCTCGAGGTTGGATACGCAGTGTTTT. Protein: CASSSRLDTQCF.